This T cell receptor beta chain was captured by sequencing in a study of T cells in Graves' hyperthyroidism and ophthalmopathy. Study-wide points: Ophthalmopathy was separated from stable hyperthyroidism by a 13 V-J model.

Researchers took RNA transcripts and amplified the TCR beta CDR3 regions from them. The study used the HTBI primer set for a first-round RT-PCR of the TCR CDR3. One entry per CDR3 protein, called by TCRdb with MiXCR from the multiplex PCR reads. In the table there are roughly 700,000 distinct CDR3 sequences, about 14% of which are singletons. This clonotype occurred many times. Its antigen is not identified. Between the trimmed V and J ends, which lost 3 bases and 1 base, there was a span of 6 bases. The CDR3 loop spans 13 amino acids. Germline V lookup: CDR1 LGHDT, CDR2 YNNKEL (reference sequence). The sequencing input was blood. The rearrangement uses TRBV3-1 and TRBJ1-1, with D uncertain. This sequence originates from a woman aged 18-29 years with Graves' hyperthyroidism. The CDR3: CASSQQRNTEAFF. As DNA, the CDR3 is TGTGCCAGCAGCCAGCAGAGGAACACTGAAGCTTTCTTT.